A single sample is the source of the 15 T cell receptor beta chains below, sequenced in a study of regulatory T cells in long-lasting Graves disease. Researchers made TCR beta libraries by using iRepertoire HTBI primers and running Arm-PCR on CDR3 regions. MiXCR, run by TCRdb on the multiplex PCR reads, gives a single entry per CDR3 protein. The sample has about 430,000 distinct CDR3 sequences; roughly 23% are singletons. The time point denotes: persistent/refractory GD, antithyroid drugs over 5 years with positive TRAb. There was RNA extracted from PBMCs, and the TCR library was made from it. Material: peripheral blood mononuclear cells (PBMCs), obtained when the disease was refractory, from a patient treated with antithyroid drugs. These TCRs come from a female donor with Graves disease.

This clonotype was recorded many times. This chain joins TRBV2 and TRBJ2-5, with D perhaps matching TRBD2 (6 bases). V was trimmed by 3 bases and J by 5 bases, leaving 16 bases between them. Per the germline V gene, CDR1 is SNHLY and CDR2 is FYNNEI. This CDR3 is built from 15 residues. For the CDR3, the DNA is TGTGCCAGCAGTGACCCTTCTTCGGGGGTCGAGACCCAGTACTTC. Its translation: CASSDPSSGVETQYF.

This clonotype was counted a few times. The chain joins TRBV5-1 to TRBJ2-3; 8 bases align to TRBD2. The V gene end was trimmed by 9 bases and the J gene end by 2 bases; junction bases not matched to a gene: 8. The CDR3 is 14 amino acids. The germline CDR1 and CDR2 sequences are SGHRS and YFSETQ. The DNA of the CDR3 is TGCGCCACTGGAGCGGGAGCGGACACAGATACGCAGTATTTT. As protein: CATGAGADTDTQYF.

To note about this clonotype: Compared with germline, one end of the junction differs, possibly owing to a read error. This rearrangement joins TRBV12-3 or TRBV12-4 to TRBJ2-1; the D gene could be TRBD1 or TRBD2 (5 bases each). The CDR3 runs 15 residues. The CDR3 DNA sequence: TGTGCCAGCAATTTAAGGGGACGGGACTACAATGAGCAGTTCTTC. This encodes CASNLRGRDYNEQFF.

There are many counts of this clonotype. V and J are TRBV20-1 and TRBJ2-5; no definite D call. The CDR3 length is 14 residues. V dropped 0 bases and J dropped 0 bases, with 8 bases sitting between them. Germline V gene data show CDR1 as DFQATT and CDR2 as SNEGSKA (reference sequence). The CDR3 here is CSARDWTDQETQYF. The CDR3, as DNA: TGCAGTGCTAGAGATTGGACGGACCAAGAGACCCAGTACTTC.

This clonotype was counted only a few times. The V call is TRBV20-1, the J call TRBJ1-1; D is unresolved. Per the germline V gene, CDR1 is DFQATT and CDR2 is SNEGSKA (reference sequence). The CDR3 extends over 13 amino acids. The ends were cut back, 3 bases at V and 2 bases at J, with 10 bases in the middle. The DNA for the CDR3 is TGCAGTGCTAGCCTGGACGGCAACACTGAAGCTTTCTTT. Its translation is CSASLDGNTEAFF.

The rearrangement joins TRBV18 to TRBJ1-5, with D unresolved. Trimming removed 1 base from V and 3 bases from J, with 10 bases in between. CDR1 and CDR2 (germline): KGHSH, LQKENI. This CDR3 is built from 15 residues. The CDR3 region has the DNA TGTGCCAGCTCACCACGGGCCGGACCCAATCAGCCCCAGCATTTT. This sequence encodes CASSPRAGPNQPQHF.

This clonotype came up many times. The chain uses TRBV28 and TRBJ2-7, with 10 bases matching TRBD1. Germline CDR1 reads MDHEN; CDR2 reads SYDVKM. Trimming at V came to 4 bases and at J to 2 bases, leaving 8 bases not matched to a gene. The CDR3 spans 16 residues. CDR3 in amino acids: CASSSWDRGIAYEQYF. The CDR3 bases are TGTGCCAGCAGTTCCTGGGACAGGGGAATAGCCTACGAGCAGTACTTC.

This clonotype has at least ten counts. V is TRBV20-1 and J is TRBJ2-7, with TRBD1 matching 9 bases. This CDR3 spans 15 amino acids. V lost 1 base to trimming and J lost 3 bases; unmatched junction nucleotides: 7. In germline, CDR1 is DFQATT, CDR2 SNEGSKA (reference sequence). The CDR3 sequence: CSARVFRDRDYEQYF. CDR3 nucleotides: TGCAGTGCTAGAGTTTTCCGGGACAGGGACTACGAGCAGTACTTC.

V gene TRBV7-9 combines with J gene TRBJ2-5, with D perhaps TRBD1 (6 bases). Germline V gene data show CDR1 as SEHNR and CDR2 as FQNEAQ (reference sequence). V lost 5 bases to trimming and J lost 2 bases, with 15 bases between them. CDR3 size: 15 residues. CDR3 amino acids: CASSAYRENQETQYF. For the CDR3, the DNA is TGTGCCAGCAGCGCGTACAGGGAAAATCAAGAGACCCAGTACTTC.

This sequence joins TRBV12-3 or TRBV12-4 and TRBJ2-5; TRBD1 agrees at 10 bases. The CDR3 length is 16 residues. V shed 6 bases and J 2 bases; nucleotides not matched to a gene: 9. CDR3 sequence (DNA): TGTGCCAGCAGATCCGGGACAGGGGCGATGCAAGAGACCCAGTACTTC. Translating it yields CASRSGTGAMQETQYF.

The rearrangement uses TRBV12-3 or TRBV12-4 and TRBJ2-1, with D unclear. CDR3 length: 10 residues. V was pared by 8 bases and J by 7 bases, with 6 bases between. CDR3 nucleotides: TGTGCCAGCGCGGTTAATGAGCAGTTCTTC. Translation: CASAVNEQFF.

In this sample, this clonotype turned up many times. The chain employs TRBV7-6 and TRBJ2-7; 9 bases line up with TRBD1. The V and J ends lost 4 bases and 5 bases, in that order; junction bases with no gene match: 6. This CDR3 is built from 14 residues. In germline, CDR1 is SGHVS, CDR2 FNYEAQ. CDR3 amino acids: CASSYAGQGHEQYF. CDR3 nucleotide sequence: TGTGCCAGCAGCTACGCGGGACAGGGCCACGAGCAGTACTTC.

The chain is built from TRBV4-1 and TRBJ1-1; 7 bases line up with TRBD1. The trim removed 0 bases at V and 6 bases at J, leaving 7 bases unmatched. The CDR3 length is 15 residues. Germline CDR1 MGHRA, CDR2 YSYEKL. CDR3 loop: CASSQDAGGISEAFF. CDR3 nucleotides: TGCGCCAGCAGCCAAGATGCAGGGGGTATTTCTGAAGCTTTCTTT.

This clonotype was seen a handful of times. The chain employs TRBV28 and TRBJ1-6; 8 bases map to TRBD1. Losses at the gene ends were 3 bases for V and 0 bases for J; bases not matched to a gene: 10. The CDR3 runs 19 residues. The germline CDR1 and CDR2 sequences are MDHEN and SYDVKM. Here the CDR3 DNA reads TGTGCCAGCAGTTTTGCCAGGGGGCTATCAAGCTCCTATAATTCACCCCTCCACTTT. This encodes CASSFARGLSSSYNSPLHF.

The chain joins TRBV5-5 to TRBJ2-2, with D possibly matching TRBD2 (6 bases). The germline V gene has CDR1 SGHKS and CDR2 YYEKEE (reference sequence). Trimming cost V 9 bases and J 7 bases, with 16 bases left between them. The CDR3 has 13 residues. This CDR3 reads CATGGAGGGELFF. The CDR3 DNA reads as TGTGCCACTGGAGGGGCCGGTGGCGGGGAGCTGTTTTTT.